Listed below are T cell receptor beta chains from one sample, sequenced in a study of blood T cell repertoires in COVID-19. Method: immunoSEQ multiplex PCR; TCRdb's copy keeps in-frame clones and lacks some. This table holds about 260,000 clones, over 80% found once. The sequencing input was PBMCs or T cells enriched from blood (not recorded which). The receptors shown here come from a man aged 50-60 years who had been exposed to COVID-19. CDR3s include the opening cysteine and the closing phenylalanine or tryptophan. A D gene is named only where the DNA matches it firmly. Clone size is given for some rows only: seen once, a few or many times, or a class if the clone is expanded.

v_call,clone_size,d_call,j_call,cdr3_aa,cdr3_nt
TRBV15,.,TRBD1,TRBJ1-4,CATSSVDRGSEKLFF,TGTGCCACCAGCAGTGTCGACAGGGGGAGTGAAAAACTGTTTTTT
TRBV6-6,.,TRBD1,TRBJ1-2,CASSPQGGSVPYGYTF,TGTGCCAGCAGTCCTCAGGGGGGATCTGTACCCTATGGCTACACCTTC
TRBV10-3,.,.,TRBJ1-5,CAISEGPYQPQHF,TGTGCCATCAGTGAGGGGCCCTACCAGCCCCAGCATTTT
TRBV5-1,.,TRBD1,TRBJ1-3,CASSPQGADGNTIYF,TGCGCCAGCAGCCCTCAGGGGGCTGACGGAAACACCATATATTTT
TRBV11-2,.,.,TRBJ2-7,CASSGYTGYSEQYF,TGTGCCAGCAGCGGCTACACAGGGTATTCCGAGCAGTACTTC
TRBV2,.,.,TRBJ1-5,CASSEYGRQPQHF,TGTGCCAGCAGTGAATACGGGAGGCAGCCCCAGCATTTT
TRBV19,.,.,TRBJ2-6,CASSIQDWANVLTF,TGTGCCAGTAGTATACAAGACTGGGCCAACGTCCTGACTTTC
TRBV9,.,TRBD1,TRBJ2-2,CASSFGQGFAGELFF,TGTGCCAGCAGCTTTGGACAGGGGTTCGCCGGGGAGCTGTTTTTT
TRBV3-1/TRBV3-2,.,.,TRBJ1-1,CASTKGGRGSEGTEAFF,TGTGCCAGCACCAAGGGTGGGAGGGGGTCCGAGGGGACTGAAGCTTTCTTT
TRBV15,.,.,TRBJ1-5,CATSGTYGDSFSNQPQHF,TGTGCCACCAGCGGAACCTACGGTGACTCATTTAGCAATCAGCCCCAGCATTTT
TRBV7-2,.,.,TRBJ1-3,CASSLDRGNTIYF,TGTGCCAGCAGCTTAGACAGAGGAAACACCATATATTTT
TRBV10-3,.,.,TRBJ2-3,CAIKASSDTQYF,TGTGCCATCAAGGCTAGTTCAGATACGCAGTATTTT
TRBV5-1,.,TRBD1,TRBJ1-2,CASSSGQGAPGYTF,TGCGCCAGCAGCTCGGGACAGGGGGCCCCTGGCTACACCTTC
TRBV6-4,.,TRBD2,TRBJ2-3,CASSDSALAGTDTQYF,TGTGCCAGCAGTGACTCAGCGCTAGCGGGAACAGATACGCAGTATTTT
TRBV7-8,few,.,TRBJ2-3,CASSLRTDTQYF,TGTGCCAGCAGCCTGAGGACAGATACGCAGTATTTT
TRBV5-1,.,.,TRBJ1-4,CASSPGAGYNEKLFF,TGCGCCAGCAGCCCTGGAGCAGGGTACAATGAAAAACTGTTTTTT
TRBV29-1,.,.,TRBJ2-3,CSVETGSDTQYF,TGCAGCGTTGAAACAGGGTCGGATACGCAGTATTTT
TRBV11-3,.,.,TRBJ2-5,CASSSRTVSETQYF,TGTGCCAGCAGCTCGCGGACTGTTTCGGAGACCCAGTACTTC
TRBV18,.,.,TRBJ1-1,CASSGQGNTEAFF,TGTGCCAGCTCGGGACAAGGAAACACTGAAGCTTTCTTT
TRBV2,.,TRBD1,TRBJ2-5,CASREITGDETQYF,TGTGCCAGCAGGGAGATAACAGGGGACGAGACCCAGTACTTC
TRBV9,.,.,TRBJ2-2,CASSVSPNTGELFF,TGTGCCAGCAGCGTCTCCCCGAACACCGGGGAGCTGTTTTTT
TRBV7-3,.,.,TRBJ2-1,CAINNEQFF,TGTGCCATCAACAATGAGCAGTTCTTC
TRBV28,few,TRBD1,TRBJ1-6,CASRDRGGSYNSPLHF,TGTGCCAGCAGGGACAGGGGAGGCTCCTATAATTCACCCCTCCACTTT
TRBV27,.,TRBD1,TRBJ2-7,CASSYRGFRTGGFYEQYF,TGTGCCAGCAGTTATCGGGGGTTTCGGACAGGGGGTTTCTACGAGCAGTACTTC
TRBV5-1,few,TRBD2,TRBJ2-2,CASSMNPSGENTGELFF,TGCGCCAGCAGCATGAACCCTAGCGGGGAGAACACCGGGGAGCTGTTTTTT
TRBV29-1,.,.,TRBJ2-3,CSVLDRDGIDTQYF,TGCAGCGTCCTAGACAGAGACGGTATAGATACGCAGTATTTT
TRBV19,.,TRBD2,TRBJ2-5,CASSIGGEGQETQYF,TGTGCCAGTAGTATAGGGGGGGAGGGTCAAGAGACCCAGTACTTC
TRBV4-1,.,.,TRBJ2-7,CASSHTQAYEQYF,TGCGCCAGCAGCCATACTCAAGCCTACGAGCAGTACTTC
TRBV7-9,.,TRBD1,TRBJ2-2,CASSLFWDSRNTGELFF,TGTGCCAGCAGCTTATTCTGGGACAGCAGAAACACCGGGGAGCTGTTTTTT
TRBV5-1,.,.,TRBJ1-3,CASSPGVNSGNTIYF,TGCGCCAGCTCCCCGGGGGTTAACTCTGGAAACACCATATATTTT
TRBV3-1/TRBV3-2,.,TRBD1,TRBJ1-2,CASSLGQATYGYTF,TGTGCCAGCAGCCTAGGACAGGCAACCTATGGCTACACCTTC
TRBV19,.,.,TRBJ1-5,CASSVHRVGQPQHF,TGTGCCAGTAGTGTACACAGGGTAGGTCAGCCCCAGCATTTT
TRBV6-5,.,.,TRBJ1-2,CASKMDTNNYGYTF,TGTGCCAGCAAGATGGACACAAATAACTATGGCTACACCTTC
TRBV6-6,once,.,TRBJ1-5,CASSFGPSNQPQHF,TGTGCCAGCAGTTTTGGGCCTTCAAATCAGCCCCAGCATTTT
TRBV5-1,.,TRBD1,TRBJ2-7,CASSLDRVGLEQYF,TGCGCCAGCAGCCTGGACAGGGTCGGGTTGGAGCAGTACTTC
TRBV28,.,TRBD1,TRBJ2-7,CASSQGWVETGPEQYF,TGTGCCAGCAGTCAGGGGTGGGTCGAGACAGGGCCCGAGCAGTACTTC
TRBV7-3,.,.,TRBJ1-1,CASSFPFPHEAFF,TGTGCCAGCAGCTTCCCCTTCCCACATGAAGCTTTCTTT
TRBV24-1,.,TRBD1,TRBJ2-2,CATSDFGGQGGTGELFF,TGTGCCACCAGTGATTTCGGGGGACAGGGGGGTACCGGGGAGCTGTTTTTT
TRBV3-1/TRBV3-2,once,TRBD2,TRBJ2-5,CASSQGSSHTTLGGDQYF,TGTGCCAGCAGCCAAGGCAGTTCCCACACTACGCTTGGGGGGGACCAGTACTTC
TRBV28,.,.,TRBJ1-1,CASTLPGLMNTEAFF,TGTGCCAGCACCCTCCCGGGACTGATGAACACTGAAGCTTTCTTT
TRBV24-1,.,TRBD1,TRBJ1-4,CATSDRTGDGEKLFF,TGTGCCACCAGTGATAGGACAGGAGACGGGGAAAAACTGTTTTTT
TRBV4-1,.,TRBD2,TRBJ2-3,CASSQELPGLAGRGDTQYF,TGCGCCAGCAGCCAAGAACTCCCGGGACTAGCGGGGAGGGGAGATACGCAGTATTTT
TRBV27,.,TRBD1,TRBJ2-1,CASTRPGTGNNEQFF,TGTGCCAGCACCAGACCTGGGACAGGGAACAATGAGCAGTTCTTC
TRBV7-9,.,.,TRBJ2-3,CASSLAGGSTDTQYF,TGTGCCAGCAGCTTAGCGGGAGGAAGCACAGATACGCAGTATTTT
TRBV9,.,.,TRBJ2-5,CASSVRAGETQYF,TGTGCCAGCAGCGTTCGAGCGGGAGAGACCCAGTACTTC
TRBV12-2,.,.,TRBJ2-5,CASRPTSGGFQETQYF,TGTGCAAGTCGCCCGACTAGCGGGGGGTTCCAAGAGACCCAGTACTTC
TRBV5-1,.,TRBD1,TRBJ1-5,CASSPEGAANNQPQHF,TGCGCCAGCAGCCCGGAGGGGGCGGCGAACAATCAGCCCCAGCATTTT
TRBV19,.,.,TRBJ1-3,CASIPQGTGNTIYF,TGTGCCAGTATCCCCCAGGGAACTGGAAACACCATATATTTT
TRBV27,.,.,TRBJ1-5,CASSLSWAYQPQHF,TGTGCCAGCAGTTTATCGTGGGCTTATCAGCCCCAGCATTTT